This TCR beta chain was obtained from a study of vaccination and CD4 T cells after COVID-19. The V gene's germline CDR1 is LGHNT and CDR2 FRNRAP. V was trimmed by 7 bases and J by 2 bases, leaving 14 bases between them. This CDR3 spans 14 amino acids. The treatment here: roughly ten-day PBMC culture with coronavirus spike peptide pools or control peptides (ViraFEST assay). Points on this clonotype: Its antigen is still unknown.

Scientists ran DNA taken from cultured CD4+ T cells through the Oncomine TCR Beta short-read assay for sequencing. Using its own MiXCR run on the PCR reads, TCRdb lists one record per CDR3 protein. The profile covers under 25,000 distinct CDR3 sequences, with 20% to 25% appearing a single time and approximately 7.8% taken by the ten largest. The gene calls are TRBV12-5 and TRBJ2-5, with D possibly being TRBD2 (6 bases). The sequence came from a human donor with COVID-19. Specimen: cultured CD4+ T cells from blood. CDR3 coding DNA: TGTGCTAGTGCCCGCTCTAGCGTACAAGAGACCCAGTACTTC. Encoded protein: CASARSSVQETQYF.